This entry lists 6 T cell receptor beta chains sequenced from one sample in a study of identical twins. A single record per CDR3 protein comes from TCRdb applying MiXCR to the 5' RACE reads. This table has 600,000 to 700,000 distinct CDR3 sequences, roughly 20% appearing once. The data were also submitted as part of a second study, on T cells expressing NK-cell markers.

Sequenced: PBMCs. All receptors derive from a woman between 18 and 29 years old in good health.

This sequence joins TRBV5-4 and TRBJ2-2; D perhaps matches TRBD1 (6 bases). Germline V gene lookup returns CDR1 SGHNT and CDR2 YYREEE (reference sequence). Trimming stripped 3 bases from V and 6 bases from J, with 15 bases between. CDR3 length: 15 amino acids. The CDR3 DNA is TGTGCCAGCAGCTACGTGGGCAGGGGATCCGGGGAGCTGTTTTTT. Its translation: CASSYVGRGSGELFF. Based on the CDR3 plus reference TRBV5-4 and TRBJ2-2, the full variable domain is ETGVTQSPTHLIKTRGQQVTLRCSSQSGHNTVSWYQQALGQGPQFIFQYYREEENGRGNFPPRFSGLQFPNYSSELNVNALELDDSALYLCASSYVGRGSGELFFGEGSRLTVL.

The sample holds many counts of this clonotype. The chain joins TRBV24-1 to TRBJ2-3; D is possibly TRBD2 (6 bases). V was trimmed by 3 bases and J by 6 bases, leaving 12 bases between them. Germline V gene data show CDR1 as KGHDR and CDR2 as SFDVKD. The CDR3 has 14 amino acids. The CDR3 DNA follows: TGTGCCACCAGTGATACGTTACTAGCCGATACGCAGTATTTT. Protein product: CATSDTLLADTQYF.

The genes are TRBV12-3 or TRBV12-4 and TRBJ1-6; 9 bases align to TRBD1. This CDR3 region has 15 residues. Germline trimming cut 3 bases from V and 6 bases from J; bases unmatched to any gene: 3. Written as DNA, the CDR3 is TGTGCCAGCAGTTTGGGACAGGGCTTTAATTCACCCCTCCACTTT. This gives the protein CASSLGQGFNSPLHF.

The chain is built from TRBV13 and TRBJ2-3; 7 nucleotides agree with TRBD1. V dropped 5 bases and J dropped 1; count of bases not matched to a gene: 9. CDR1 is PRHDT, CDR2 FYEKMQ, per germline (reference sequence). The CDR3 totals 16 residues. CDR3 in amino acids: CASSKGTALRTDTQYF. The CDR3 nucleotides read TGTGCCAGCAGCAAAGGGACAGCCCTTCGCACAGATACGCAGTATTTT.

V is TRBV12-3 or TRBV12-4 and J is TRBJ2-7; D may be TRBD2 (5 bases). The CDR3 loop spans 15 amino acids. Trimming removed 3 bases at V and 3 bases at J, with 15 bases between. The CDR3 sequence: CASSFFQEGNYEQYF. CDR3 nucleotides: TGTGCCAGCAGTTTTTTTCAAGAGGGAAACTACGAGCAGTACTTC.

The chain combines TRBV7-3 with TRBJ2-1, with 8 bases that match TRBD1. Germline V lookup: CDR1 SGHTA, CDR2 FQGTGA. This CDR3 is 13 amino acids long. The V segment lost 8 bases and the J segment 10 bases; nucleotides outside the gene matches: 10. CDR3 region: CASCPRTGNEQFF. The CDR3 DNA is TGTGCCAGCTGCCCCCGGACAGGGAACGAGCAGTTCTTC.